These 21 T cell receptor beta chains originate from one sample sequenced in a study of blood T cell repertoires in COVID-19. Sequencing was performed with immunoSEQ multiplex PCR; in TCRdb, only in-frame clones are kept and a portion is missing. Among 160,000 or so clones listed, 80% to 90% were seen once. Sequenced input: peripheral blood. These receptor sequences come from a woman aged 70-85 years with acute or convalescent COVID-19.

The gene calls are TRBV2 and TRBJ2-2, with D possibly matching TRBD1 (6 bases). Germline CDR1 is SNHLY and CDR2 is FYNNEI. The germline V and J ends were trimmed by 6 bases and 2 bases, with 10 bases remaining between them. The CDR3 extends over 14 amino acids. CDR3 in DNA: TGTGCCAGCAGCGGGACAAGTAACACCGGGGAGCTGTTTTTT. This gives the protein CASSGTSNTGELFF. Supplemented by reference TRBV2 and TRBJ2-2, the full variable domain reads EPEVTQTPSHQVTQMGQEVILRCVPISNHLYFYWYRQILGQKVEFLVSFYNNEISEKSEIFDDQFSVERPDGSNFTLKIRSTKLEDSAMYFCASSGTSNTGELFFGEGSRLTVL.

The chain carries TRBV19 and TRBJ1-2; no reliable D call. The CDR3 has 12 residues. V lost 6 bases and J 4 bases, leaving 9 bases between the germline ends. CDR1 is LNHDA and CDR2 is SQIVND in the germline V gene (reference sequence). CDR3 loop: CASSAQFYGYTF. Written as DNA, the CDR3 is TGTGCCAGTAGCGCACAATTCTATGGCTACACCTTC.

The chain recombines TRBV21-1 with TRBJ1-2. TRBV21-1 is classified as a pseudogene. The CDR3 is 14 residues long. DNA of the CDR3: TGTGCCAGCAGCAATTTGGAGGGAGGAGATGGCTACACCTTC. Protein product: CASSNLEGGDGYTF.

The V call is TRBV19, the J call TRBJ2-7, with 12 bases that match TRBD1. The CDR3 totals 15 residues. J lost 7 bases, V lost 5 bases, and 9 bases had no gene match. Looked up from germline, CDR1 is LNHDA and CDR2 is SQIVND (reference sequence). The CDR3, as DNA: TGTGCCAGTAGTCCCGAGGGACAGGGGGCGCGGGAGCAGTACTTC. Translating it yields CASSPEGQGAREQYF.

The chain links TRBV7-2 to TRBJ2-2; 8 nucleotides align to TRBD2. CDR1 SGHTA and CDR2 FQGNSA come from the germline V gene. This CDR3 is built from 14 residues. With V trimmed by 5 bases and J by 6 bases, 5 bases remained unmatched. The CDR3 sequence: CASSPNGGAGELFF. The CDR3 bases are TGTGCCAGCAGCCCCAACGGGGGGGCCGGGGAGCTGTTTTTT. Full variable domain (outside the CDR3, taken from reference TRBV7-2 and TRBJ2-2): GAGVSQSPSNKVTEKGKDVELRCDPISGHTALYWYRQSLGQGLEFLIYFQGNSAPDKSGLPSDRFSAERTGGSVSTLTIQRTQQEDSAVYLCASSPNGGAGELFFGEGSRLTVL.

V usage is TRBV14 and J usage is TRBJ2-3; 8 nucleotides line up with TRBD2. The CDR3 has 18 amino acids. The germline gives CDR1 SGHDN, CDR2 FVKESK. V shed 0 bases and J 6 bases; nucleotides not matched to a gene: 14. The CDR3: CASSQDGGTSGRRDTQYF. The CDR3 region has the DNA TGTGCCAGCAGCCAAGACGGGGGAACTAGCGGAAGGAGGGATACGCAGTATTTT. Filled out from reference TRBV14 and TRBJ2-3, the complete variable domain reads EAGVTQFPSHSVIEKGQTVTLRCDPISGHDNLYWYRRVMGKEIKFLLHFVKESKQDESGMPNNRFLAERTGGTYSTLKVQPAELEDSGVYFCASSQDGGTSGRRDTQYFGPGTRLTVL.

A single count supports this clone. The chain links TRBV6-1 to TRBJ1-5; 9 nucleotides match TRBD1. V shed 3 bases, J shed 7 bases, and the junction held 7 bases outside the gene matches. Germline V gene sequence: CDR1 MNHNS, CDR2 SASEGT. The CDR3 consists of 15 residues. CDR3 loop: CASSEGQGVGQPQHF. CDR3 nucleotide sequence: TGTGCCAGCAGTGAGGGACAGGGTGTAGGGCAGCCCCAGCATTTT.

This chain connects TRBV5-3 to TRBJ2-7; D might be TRBD1 (5 bases). TRBV5-3 is given ORF status, its function remaining uncertain. This CDR3 is built from 14 residues. Trimming left V 0 bases short and J 5 bases short, with 12 bases between. CDR3 nucleotide sequence: TGTGCCAGAAGCTTGGGCACCAGGGTACACGAGCAGTACGTC. It encodes CARSLGTRVHEQYV.

The chain couples TRBV5-1 to TRBJ2-7; 7 positions match TRBD1. Per germline, CDR1 SGHRS and CDR2 YFSETQ. This CDR3 comprises 15 residues. V lost 4 bases, J lost 4 bases, and 11 bases stayed unmatched. CDR3 nucleotides: TGCGCCAGCAGCCAAATGGGACAGCCCATGTACGAGCAGTACTTC. It encodes CASSQMGQPMYEQYF.

This chain links TRBV6-5 with TRBJ1-2, with 7 nucleotides matching TRBD1. V dropped 6 bases and J dropped 5; count of bases not matched to a gene: 6. The CDR3 loop spans 13 amino acids. Per germline, CDR1 MNHEY and CDR2 SVGAGI. The CDR3 DNA follows: TGTGCCAGCAGGAGGGACAGTCCTTATGGCTACACCTTC. Its protein product is CASRRDSPYGYTF.

V gene TRBV7-3 combines with J gene TRBJ2-1; a weak D match, TRBD2 (7 bases). The CDR3 is 16 amino acids. Per germline, CDR1 SGHTA and CDR2 FQGTGA. The germline V and J ends were trimmed by 1 base and 9 bases, with 19 bases remaining between them. The CDR3 nucleotides read TGTGCCAGCAGCTTAATTCGGGGGGCCAAACCACTTGAGCAGTTCTTC. It encodes CASSLIRGAKPLEQFF.

V is TRBV12-3 or TRBV12-4 and J is TRBJ1-5; D is uncertain. V was clipped by 0 bases and J by 4 bases, with 4 bases between them. The CDR3 consists of 13 residues. CDR3 coding DNA: TGTGCCAGCAGTTTAGCTCAGAATCAGCCCCAGCATTTT. Amino acids: CASSLAQNQPQHF.

CDR3 amino acids: CSVVILAGAGQYF. Here the CDR3 DNA reads TGCAGCGTTGTCATCCTAGCGGGGGCTGGCCAGTACTTC. The V gene is TRBV29-1, the J gene TRBJ2-5; 10 bases are shared with TRBD2. J lost 10 bases, V lost 4 bases, and 9 bases had no gene match. The CDR3 runs to 13 residues. Per the germline V gene, CDR1 is SQVTM and CDR2 is ANQGSEA.

This sequence joins TRBV28 and TRBJ1-6, with a possible D match to TRBD1 (5 bases). V was clipped by 6 bases and J by 8 bases, with 14 bases between them. The germline CDR1 and CDR2 sequences are MDHEN and SYDVKM. The length of the CDR3 is 14 residues. The chain's CDR3 is CASRLPGGDSPLHF. The CDR3 nucleotides are TGTGCCAGCAGACTACCCGGGGGAGATTCACCCCTCCACTTT.

This chain connects TRBV4-2 to TRBJ1-2; D call uncertain. V lost 3 bases, J lost 4 bases, and 18 bases lay in between. Germline V lookup: CDR1 LGHNA, CDR2 YNFKEQ. The CDR3 has 16 residues. The CDR3 region is CASSHPGGGSFYGYTF. In DNA form, the CDR3 reads TGTGCCAGCAGCCATCCCGGCGGTGGTAGCTTCTATGGCTACACCTTC.

This clone showed up just a few times. The CDR3 bases are TGTGCCAGCAGTTTTTCCGGGACAGCTAACACTGAAGCTTTCTTT. Amino acid sequence: CASSFSGTANTEAFF. This rearrangement joins TRBV27 to TRBJ1-1; 7 nucleotides agree with TRBD1. This CDR3 is built from 15 residues. Per germline, CDR1 MNHEY and CDR2 SMNVEV (reference sequence). Unmatched junction bases numbered 6, after V lost 3 bases and J lost 2 bases.

This chain connects TRBV6-9 to TRBJ2-2, with D perhaps matching TRBD1 (7 bases). The germline gives CDR1 MNHGY, CDR2 SVAAGI. V was shortened by 11 bases and J by 4 bases, with 17 bases between the two germline ends. This CDR3 contains 14 residues. The CDR3 is CAVSGGRPTGELFF. The DNA of the CDR3 is TGTGCCGTCTCAGGGGGGCGACCCACCGGGGAGCTGTTTTTT.

This chain joins TRBV7-2 and TRBJ2-7; D ambiguous. The germline V gene has CDR1 SGHTA and CDR2 FQGNSA. CDR3 length equals 15 residues. V was trimmed by 0 bases and J by 2 bases, leaving 11 bases between them. In DNA, the CDR3 is TGTGCCAGCAGCTTAGCGGCAGGTCCAGCCTACGAGCAGTACTTC. Residues: CASSLAAGPAYEQYF.

The CDR3 nucleotides are TGTGCCAGCAGCTTATCGTCTGATACGCAGTATTTT. Residues: CASSLSSDTQYF. The chain carries TRBV7-9 and TRBJ2-3, with D unclear. CDR3 size: 12 residues. The V and J ends lost 2 bases and 6 bases respectively, with 6 bases between them. Germline values: CDR1 SEHNR, CDR2 FQNEAQ (reference sequence).

The rearrangement links TRBV6-5 to TRBJ1-2; a weak D match, TRBD1 (5 bases). In germline, CDR1 is MNHEY, CDR2 SVGAGI. This CDR3 is 14 amino acids long. Trimming took off 2 bases at V and 2 bases at J, with 9 bases between the two ends. The CDR3 bases are TGTGCCAGCAGTTACGGGGGGGGGAACTATGGCTACACCTTC. It specifies CASSYGGGNYGYTF.

The genes are TRBV20-1 and TRBJ2-1; possible D gene TRBD1, 5 bases. The CDR3 has 14 amino acids. Germline assignment: CDR1 DFQATT and CDR2 SNEGSKA (reference sequence). The V and J ends lost 3 bases and 5 bases respectively, with 14 bases between them. CDR3 nucleotide sequence: TGCAGTGCTAGTTCCAGGGTCCTCGACAATGAGCAGTTCTTC. Residues: CSASSRVLDNEQFF.